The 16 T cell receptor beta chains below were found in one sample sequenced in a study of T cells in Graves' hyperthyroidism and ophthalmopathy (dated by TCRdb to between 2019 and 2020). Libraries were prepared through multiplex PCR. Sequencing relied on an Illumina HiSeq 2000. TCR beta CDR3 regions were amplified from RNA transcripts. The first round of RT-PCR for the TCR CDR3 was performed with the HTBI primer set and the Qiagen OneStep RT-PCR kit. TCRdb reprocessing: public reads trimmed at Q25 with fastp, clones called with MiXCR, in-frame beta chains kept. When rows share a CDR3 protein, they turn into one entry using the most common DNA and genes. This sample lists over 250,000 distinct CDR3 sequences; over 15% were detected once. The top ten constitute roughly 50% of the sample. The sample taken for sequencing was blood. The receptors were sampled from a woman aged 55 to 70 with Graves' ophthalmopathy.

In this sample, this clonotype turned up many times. The CDR3 region has the DNA TGTGCCAGCAGTCGATCCGGGACAGGGGATCAGCCCCAGCATTTT. It specifies CASSRSGTGDQPQHF. This chain uses TRBV3-1 with TRBJ1-5, with TRBD1 identical over 10 bases. CDR3 length: 15 amino acids. J was trimmed by 5 bases and V by 6 bases; bases with no gene match: 7. Germline V gene sequence: CDR1 LGHDT, CDR2 YNNKEL (reference sequence).

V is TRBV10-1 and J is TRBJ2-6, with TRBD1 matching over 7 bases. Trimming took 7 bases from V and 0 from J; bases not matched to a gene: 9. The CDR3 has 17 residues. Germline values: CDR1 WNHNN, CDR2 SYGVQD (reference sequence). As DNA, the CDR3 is TGCGCCAGCAAAAGAGACAGGGATGTCTCTGGGGCCAACGTCCTGACTTTC. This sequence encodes CASKRDRDVSGANVLTF.

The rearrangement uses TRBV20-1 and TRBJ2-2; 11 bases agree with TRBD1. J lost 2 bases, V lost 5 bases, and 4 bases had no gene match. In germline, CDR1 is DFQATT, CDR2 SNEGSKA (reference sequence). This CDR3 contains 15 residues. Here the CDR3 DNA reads TGCAGTGCTTGGACAGGGGGCTATAACACCGGGGAGCTGTTTTTT. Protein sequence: CSAWTGGYNTGELFF.

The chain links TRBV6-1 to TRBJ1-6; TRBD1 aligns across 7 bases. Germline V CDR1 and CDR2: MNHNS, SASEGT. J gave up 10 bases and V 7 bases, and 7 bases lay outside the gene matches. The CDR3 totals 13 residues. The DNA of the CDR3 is TGTGCCAGCACCGTAACAGGGGACTCACCCCTCCACTTT. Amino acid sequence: CASTVTGDSPLHF.

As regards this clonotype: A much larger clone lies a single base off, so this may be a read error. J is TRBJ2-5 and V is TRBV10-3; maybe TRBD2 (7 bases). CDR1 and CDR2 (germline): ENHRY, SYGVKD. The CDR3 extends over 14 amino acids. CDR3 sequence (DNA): TGTGCCATCAGTGACGGCAGGGGAGGGGAGACCCAGTGCTTC. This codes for CAISDGRGGETQCF.

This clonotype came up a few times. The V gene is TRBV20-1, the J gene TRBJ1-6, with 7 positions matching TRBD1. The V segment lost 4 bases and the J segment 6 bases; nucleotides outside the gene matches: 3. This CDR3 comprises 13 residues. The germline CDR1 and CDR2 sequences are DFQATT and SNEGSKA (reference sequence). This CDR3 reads CSAIRQGNSPLHF. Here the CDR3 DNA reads TGCAGTGCTATAAGACAGGGTAATTCACCCCTCCACTTT.

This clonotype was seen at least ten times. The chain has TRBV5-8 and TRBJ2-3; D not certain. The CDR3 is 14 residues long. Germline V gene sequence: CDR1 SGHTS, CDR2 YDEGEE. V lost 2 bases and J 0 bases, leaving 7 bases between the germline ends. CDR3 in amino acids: CASSFVSSTDTQYF. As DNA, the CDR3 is TGTGCCAGCAGCTTTGTTTCTAGCACAGATACGCAGTATTTT.

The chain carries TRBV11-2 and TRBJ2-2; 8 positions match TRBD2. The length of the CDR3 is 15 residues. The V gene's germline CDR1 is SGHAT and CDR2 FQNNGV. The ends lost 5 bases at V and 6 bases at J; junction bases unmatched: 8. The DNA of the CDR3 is TGTGCCAGCAGCCCGGGACTAGGTGTATCCGGGGAGCTGTTTTTT. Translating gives CASSPGLGVSGELFF.

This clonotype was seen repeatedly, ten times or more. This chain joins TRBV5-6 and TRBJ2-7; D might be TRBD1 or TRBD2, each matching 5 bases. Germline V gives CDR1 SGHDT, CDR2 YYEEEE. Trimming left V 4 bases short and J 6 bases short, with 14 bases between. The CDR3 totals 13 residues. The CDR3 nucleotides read TGTGCCAGCAGCCTGCATGGGACGGCCGAGCAGTACTTC. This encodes CASSLHGTAEQYF.

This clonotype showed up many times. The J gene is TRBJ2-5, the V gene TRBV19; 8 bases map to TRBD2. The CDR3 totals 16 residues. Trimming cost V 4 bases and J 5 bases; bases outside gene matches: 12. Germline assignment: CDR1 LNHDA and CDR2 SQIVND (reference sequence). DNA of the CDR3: TGTGCCAGTAGTACAGGGAGCGGGAGAGGGGGTGAGACCCAGTACTTC. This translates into CASSTGSGRGGETQYF.

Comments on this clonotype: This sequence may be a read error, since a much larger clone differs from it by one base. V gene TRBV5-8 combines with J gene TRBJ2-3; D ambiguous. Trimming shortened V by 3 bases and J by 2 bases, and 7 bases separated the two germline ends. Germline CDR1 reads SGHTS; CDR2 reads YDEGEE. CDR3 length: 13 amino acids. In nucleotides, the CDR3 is TGTGCCAGCAGCTCGGTCCTCACAGATACGCAGTATTTT. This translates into CASSSVLTDTQYF.

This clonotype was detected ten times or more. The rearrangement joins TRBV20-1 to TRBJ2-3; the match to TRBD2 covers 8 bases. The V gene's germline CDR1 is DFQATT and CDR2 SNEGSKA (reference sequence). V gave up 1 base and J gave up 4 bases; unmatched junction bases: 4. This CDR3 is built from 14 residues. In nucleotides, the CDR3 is TGCAGTGCTAGAGTGAGGACTAGCTCAGATACGCAGTATTTT. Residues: CSARVRTSSDTQYF.

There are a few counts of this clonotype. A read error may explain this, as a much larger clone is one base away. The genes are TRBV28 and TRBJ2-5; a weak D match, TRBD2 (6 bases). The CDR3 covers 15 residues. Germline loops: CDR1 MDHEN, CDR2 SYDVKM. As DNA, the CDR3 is TGTGCCAGCAGGCCATGGGACCGCTCGGGAGAGACCCAGTGCTTC. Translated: CASRPWDRSGETQCF.

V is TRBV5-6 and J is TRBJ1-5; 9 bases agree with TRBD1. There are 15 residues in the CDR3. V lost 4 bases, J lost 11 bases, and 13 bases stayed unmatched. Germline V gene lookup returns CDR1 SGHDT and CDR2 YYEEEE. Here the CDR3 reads CASSMGQGRVGAQHF. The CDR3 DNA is TGTGCCAGCAGCATGGGACAGGGCCGCGTCGGGGCCCAGCATTTT.

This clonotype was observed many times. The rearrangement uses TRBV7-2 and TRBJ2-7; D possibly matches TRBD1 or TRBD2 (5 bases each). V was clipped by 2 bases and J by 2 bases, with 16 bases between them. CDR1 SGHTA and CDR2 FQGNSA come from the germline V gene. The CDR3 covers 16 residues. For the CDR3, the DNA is TGTGCCAGCAGCTTATTCGGGACCGATAACACCTACGAGCAGTACTTC. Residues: CASSLFGTDNTYEQYF.

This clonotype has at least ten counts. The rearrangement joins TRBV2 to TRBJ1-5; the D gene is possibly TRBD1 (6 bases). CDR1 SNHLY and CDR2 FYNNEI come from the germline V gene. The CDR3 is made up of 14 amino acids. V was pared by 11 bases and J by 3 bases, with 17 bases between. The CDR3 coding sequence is TGTGCCTGCTCTAAGGGGGTCGTCAATCAGCCCCAGCATTTT. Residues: CACSKGVVNQPQHF.